The 29 T cell receptor beta chains given below trace back to one sample, sequenced in a study of T-cell memory formation after mild COVID-19. MiXCR was run by TCRdb on the 5' RACE reads, yielding one entry per CDR3 protein. Here the sample spans roughly 120,000 distinct CDR3 sequences, 20% to 25% being singletons. Sequenced sample: PBMCs or a T cell subset sorted from them (not recorded which). The receptors shown here come from a man aged 18 to 30 who had mild COVID-19 (a few samples of this study predate the infection). Cell type and time point are not known.

This clonotype has just a few counts. The chain carries TRBV11-1 and TRBJ1-1; D is unclear. The CDR3 has 16 residues. Germline V gene sequence: CDR1 SGHAT, CDR2 FQDESV (reference sequence). With 4 bases removed from V and 3 bases from J, the gap between germline ends came to 18 bases. The CDR3 spells CASSSVIGLTDTEAFF. CDR3 nucleotide sequence: TGTGCCAGCAGCTCCGTAATCGGACTAACGGACACTGAAGCTTTCTTT. The complete variable domain, with remaining parts taken from reference TRBV11-1 and TRBJ1-1, reads EAEVAQSPRYKITEKSQAVAFWCDPISGHATLYWYRQILGQGPELLVQFQDESVVDDSQLPKDRFSAERLKGVDSTLKIQPAELGDSAMYLCASSSVIGLTDTEAFFGQGTRLTVV.

Here the CDR3 DNA reads TGTGCCAGCGGCAAACAGGGCCGGGGAGAAGAGACCCAGTACTTC. This gives the protein CASGKQGRGEETQYF. The rearrangement joins TRBV5-4 to TRBJ2-5, with D possibly TRBD1 on 6 matching bases. The germline V and J ends were trimmed by 7 bases and 3 bases, with 19 bases remaining between them. The germline V gene has CDR1 SGHNT and CDR2 YYREEE (reference sequence). CDR3 length: 15 residues.

This clonotype was counted only a few times. The V and J genes are TRBV12-3 or TRBV12-4 and TRBJ1-4, with D uncertain. There are 13 residues in the CDR3. Trimming stripped 3 bases from V and 12 bases from J, with 14 bases between. The chain's CDR3 is CASSFGSASELFF. CDR3 DNA sequence: TGTGCCAGCAGTTTTGGATCGGCGTCGGAACTGTTTTTT.

The CDR3 reads CASSLAGPWGEQFF. CDR3 in DNA: TGCGCCAGCAGCTTAGCGGGACCGTGGGGTGAGCAGTTCTTC. This chain connects TRBV5-1 to TRBJ2-1; 7 bases align to TRBD2. This CDR3 comprises 14 residues. V lost 2 bases and J lost 9; bases outside the gene matches: 8. CDR1 and CDR2 from the germline V gene are SGHRS and YFSETQ.

This clonotype was seen more than once but under ten times. The chain carries TRBV6-5 and TRBJ1-6; D is unclear. V gave up 7 bases and J gave up 7 bases, with 8 bases separating them. CDR3 length equals 12 residues. In germline, CDR1 is MNHEY, CDR2 SVGAGI. Here the CDR3 DNA reads TGTGCCAGCACCTCTAGCAATTCACCCCTCCACTTT. This encodes CASTSSNSPLHF.

This chain uses TRBV2 with TRBJ2-7; weak D call: TRBD2 (6 bases). Germline V CDR1 and CDR2: SNHLY, FYNNEI. Trimming pared 6 bases from V and 5 bases from J, leaving 17 bases between. CDR3 length equals 14 residues. The CDR3 coding sequence is TGTGCCAGCAGGACCTTTTGGGGGGTCGACGAGCAGTACTTC. It specifies CASRTFWGVDEQYF.

This clonotype has more than one count but fewer than ten. The chain has TRBV6-6 and TRBJ2-5; D possibly corresponds to TRBD2 (6 bases). Germline V CDR1 and CDR2: MNHNY, SVGAGI (reference sequence). The CDR3 is 11 residues long. As DNA, the CDR3 is TGTGCGACCCGGGCGGGGGAGACCCAGTACTTC. This translates into CATRAGETQYF.

The chain has TRBV5-1 and TRBJ2-7; 7 nucleotides align to TRBD1. From germline, CDR1 is SGHRS and CDR2 YFSETQ. The CDR3 contains 15 residues. V dropped 0 bases and J dropped 2; count of bases not matched to a gene: 5. The CDR3 here is CASSLEDRVTYEQYF. The CDR3 DNA reads TGCGCCAGCAGCTTGGAAGACAGGGTAACCTACGAGCAGTACTTC.

This clonotype was detected only a few times. V gene TRBV19 combines with J gene TRBJ1-1, with D uncertain. The CDR3 runs to 11 residues. From germline, CDR1 is LNHDA and CDR2 SQIVND (reference sequence). V was pared by 7 bases and J by 0 bases, with 3 bases between. CDR3 sequence reads: CASMLNTEAFF. Written as DNA, the CDR3 is TGTGCCAGTATGTTGAACACTGAAGCTTTCTTT.

In its sample, this clonotype was seen a few times. J is TRBJ1-6 and V is TRBV7-8; TRBD1 matches at 8 bases. V lost 5 bases to trimming and J lost 6 bases; unmatched junction nucleotides: 6. Looked up from germline, CDR1 is SGHVS and CDR2 is FQNEAQ. The CDR3 has 15 residues. CDR3 nucleotide sequence: TGTGCCAGCAGCCCGGCGGACAGGGCTAATTCACCCCTCCACTTT. This sequence encodes CASSPADRANSPLHF.

The chain recombines TRBV7-2 with TRBJ2-6, with 7 nucleotides matching TRBD1. Trimming cost V 5 bases and J 2 bases; bases outside gene matches: 6. CDR3 length: 16 residues. Germline lookup yields CDR1 SGHTA and CDR2 FQGNSA. CDR3 in DNA: TGTGCCAGCAGCCCACGACAGGGAGCTGGGGCCAACGTCCTGACTTTC. Translating it yields CASSPRQGAGANVLTF.

The chain recombines TRBV7-8 with TRBJ2-1, with TRBD1 as a possible D gene (6 bases). The V gene lost 5 bases and the J gene lost 1 base, with 18 bases spanning the gap. The CDR3 length is 17 residues. The germline V gene encodes CDR1 SGHVS and CDR2 FQNEAQ. CDR3 region: CASSVGGGGGSYNEQFF. In DNA form, the CDR3 reads TGTGCCAGCAGCGTAGGGGGTGGGGGCGGATCCTACAATGAGCAGTTCTTC.

The chain links TRBV29-1 to TRBJ2-3, with 9 bases that match TRBD2. The ends lost 4 bases at V and 4 bases at J; junction bases unmatched: 6. This CDR3 is built from 14 residues. Looked up from germline, CDR1 is SQVTM and CDR2 is ANQGSEA. Here the CDR3 reads CSVVAGGTADTQYF. CDR3 nucleotide sequence: TGCAGCGTTGTGGCGGGGGGGACCGCAGATACGCAGTATTTT.

The chain has TRBV2 and TRBJ2-3, with a weak D call TRBD1 (5 bases). The germline V gene has CDR1 SNHLY and CDR2 FYNNEI. The CDR3 has 13 amino acids. Trimming left V 10 bases short and J 5 bases short, with 16 bases between. CDR3 loop: CAIPTDQGDTQYF. Written as DNA, the CDR3 is TGTGCCATCCCGACAGATCAGGGAGATACGCAGTATTTT. The entire variable domain, with the rest obtained from reference TRBV2 and TRBJ2-3, is as follows: EPEVTQTPSHQVTQMGQEVILRCVPISNHLYFYWYRQILGQKVEFLVSFYNNEISEKSEIFDDQFSVERPDGSNFTLKIRSTKLEDSAMYFCAIPTDQGDTQYFGPGTRLTVL.

This clonotype was counted between two and nine times. V is TRBV27 and J is TRBJ2-1; D may be TRBD1 or TRBD2 (7 bases each). Germline values: CDR1 MNHEY, CDR2 SMNVEV (reference sequence). The CDR3 covers 14 residues. Trimming pared 7 bases from V and 7 bases from J, leaving 17 bases between. CDR3 sequence reads: CASIITRGGNEQFF. For the CDR3, the DNA is TGTGCCAGCATCATCACCAGGGGGGGAAATGAGCAGTTCTTC.

This clonotype was counted only a few times. The genes are TRBV4-1 and TRBJ2-3, with D tentatively TRBD2 (6 bases). Germline V gene lookup returns CDR1 MGHRA and CDR2 YSYEKL. V was clipped by 1 base and J by 7 bases, with 12 bases between them. The CDR3 sequence is 14 residues long. In DNA form, the CDR3 reads TGCGCCAGCAGCCAAGGGGACCGCGGGAATACGCAGTATTTT. The encoded protein is CASSQGDRGNTQYF.

The genes are TRBV12-3 or TRBV12-4 and TRBJ1-5, with unresolved D. V lost 8 bases, J lost 0 bases, and 17 bases lay in between. The CDR3 sequence is 16 residues long. CDR3 in DNA: TGTGCCAGCTCTAACGGGGTCAGTTATAGCAATCAGCCCCAGCATTTT. Its translation: CASSNGVSYSNQPQHF.

The gene calls are TRBV7-7 and TRBJ2-7; TRBD1 or TRBD2 may be the D gene (5 bases each). CDR1 is SSHAT, CDR2 FNYEAQ, per germline (reference sequence). V was pared by 5 bases and J by 5 bases, with 19 bases between. The CDR3 covers 15 residues. In DNA form, the CDR3 reads TGTGCCAGCAGCCCAGAGGGGTTACCCCCCGACGAGCAGTACTTC. Protein product: CASSPEGLPPDEQYF.

This clonotype came up many times. The chain uses TRBV7-9 and TRBJ2-5, with 10 bases lining up with TRBD1. The CDR3 totals 14 residues. The J segment lost 2 bases and the V segment lost 5 bases, leaving 2 bases of the junction unmatched. CDR1 SEHNR and CDR2 FQNEAQ come from the germline V gene (reference sequence). The CDR3 nucleotides are TGTGCCAGCAGCGGGACAGGGGAGCAAGAGACCCAGTACTTC. Its protein is CASSGTGEQETQYF.

This sequence joins TRBV7-6 and TRBJ2-2; D perhaps matches TRBD1 (5 bases). The CDR3 is 15 residues long. Germline-derived CDR1 and CDR2 are SGHVS and FNYEAQ. V lost 6 bases to trimming and J lost 0 bases, with 11 bases between them. The CDR3 DNA follows: TGTGCCAGCAGTCCAGGCAGGGCGAACACCGGGGAGCTGTTTTTT. This encodes CASSPGRANTGELFF.

The chain recombines TRBV7-9 with TRBJ1-3; no clear D gene. The CDR3 runs 16 residues. Germline V lookup: CDR1 SEHNR, CDR2 FQNEAQ (reference sequence). The ends were cut back, 6 bases at V and 0 bases at J, with 15 bases in the middle. This CDR3 is CASRKTRWGSGNTIYF. For the CDR3, the DNA is TGTGCCAGCAGGAAAACACGTTGGGGCTCTGGAAACACCATATATTTT.

This clonotype has more than one count but fewer than ten. V is TRBV3-1 and J is TRBJ2-7, with D hard to call. Germline CDR1 is LGHDT and CDR2 is YNNKEL (reference sequence). Between the trimmed V and J ends, which lost 2 bases and 6 bases, there was a span of 8 bases. The CDR3 length is 12 residues. The chain's CDR3 is CASSQLSGEQYF. The CDR3 DNA is TGTGCCAGCAGCCAACTGTCCGGCGAGCAGTACTTC.

The chain joins TRBV5-1 to TRBJ2-1, with unresolved D. Germline V gene lookup returns CDR1 SGHRS and CDR2 YFSETQ. The V gene lost 2 bases and the J gene lost 1 base, with 7 bases spanning the gap. The CDR3 has 14 residues. The DNA for the CDR3 is TGCGCCAGCAGCTTTCTACCGTCCTACAATGAGCAGTTCTTC. Protein product: CASSFLPSYNEQFF.

The gene calls are TRBV6-5 and TRBJ1-5; perhaps TRBD1 as D (5 bases). Germline V lookup: CDR1 MNHEY, CDR2 SVGAGI. V lost 6 bases, J lost 0 bases, and 9 bases lay in between. The CDR3 extends over 14 amino acids. The CDR3, as DNA: TGTGCCAGCAGCTCCGGGGGTAGCAATCAGCCCCAGCATTTT. Translated: CASSSGGSNQPQHF.

The V gene is TRBV9, the J gene TRBJ2-3, with 11 bases fitting TRBD2. Germline V gives CDR1 SGDLS, CDR2 YYNGEE. This CDR3 has 17 residues. Unmatched junction bases numbered 5, after V lost 0 bases and J lost 2 bases. Here the CDR3 DNA reads TGTGCCAGCAGCGTAGTTGATAGCGGGGGGGTCACAGATACGCAGTATTTT. This sequence encodes CASSVVDSGGVTDTQYF.

The chain couples TRBV5-1 to TRBJ1-2; a possible D gene is TRBD1 (5 bases). Trimming removed 4 bases at V and 4 bases at J, with 20 bases between. This CDR3 comprises 16 residues. Germline assignment: CDR1 SGHRS and CDR2 YFSETQ. The CDR3 bases are TGCGCCAGCAGCGGGGCAGGGCCAGCCGGCATCTATGGCTACACCTTC. It translates to CASSGAGPAGIYGYTF.

This clonotype was picked up a small number of times. The rearrangement uses TRBV4-1 and TRBJ2-2, with D possibly being TRBD1 (6 bases). Trimming pared 1 base from V and 3 bases from J, leaving 12 bases between. CDR3 length equals 16 residues. Germline loops: CDR1 MGHRA, CDR2 YSYEKL. The CDR3 DNA is TGCGCCAGCAGCCAAGGGAGCAGGGGTTACACCGGGGAGCTGTTTTTT. It yields the protein CASSQGSRGYTGELFF.

This clonotype was counted a few times. The DNA of the CDR3 is TGTGCCAGCACAGACGGGGGTACAGATACGCAGTATTTT. It translates to CASTDGGTDTQYF. The genes are TRBV11-2 and TRBJ2-3; possibly TRBD2 for D (6 bases). The V gene's germline CDR1 is SGHAT and CDR2 FQNNGV. The V end lost 7 bases, the J end lost 3 bases, and 11 bases lay between the germline ends. The CDR3 extends over 13 amino acids. The full variable domain, rest sourced from reference TRBV11-2 and TRBJ2-3, is EAGVAQSPRYKIIEKRQSVAFWCNPISGHATLYWYQQILGQGPKLLIQFQNNGVVDDSQLPKDRFSAERLKGVDSTLKIQPAKLEDSAVYLCASTDGGTDTQYFGPGTRLTVL.

This clonotype was detected only once. The V call is TRBV7-2, the J call TRBJ1-2, with no clear D. Trimming took 2 bases from V and 2 from J, leaving 9 bases between them. Per germline, CDR1 SGHTA and CDR2 FQGNSA. The CDR3 consists of 14 residues. In nucleotides, the CDR3 is TGTGCCAGCAGCTTAAGGCTGGGCAACTATGGCTACACCTTC. Its protein is CASSLRLGNYGYTF.